The next 25 T cell receptor beta chains were all read from a single sample in a study of cytotoxic CD8 clonotypes in ibrutinib-treated CLL. This table comes from immunoSEQ multiplex PCR, and its TCRdb copy is limited to in-frame clones, with some not included. The sample has 100,000 to 150,000 clones; approximately 85% are singletons. Specimen: PBMCs, collected after 24 months of ibrutinib treatment. These receptors all come from a human donor with chronic lymphocytic leukemia.

The rearrangement uses TRBV7-8 and TRBJ1-2; no firm D call. The CDR3 is 13 amino acids. Trimming stripped 1 base from V and 4 bases from J, with 7 bases between. The germline CDR1 and CDR2 sequences are SGHVS and FQNEAQ. The CDR3 spells CASSLGGTYGYTF. The CDR3 DNA sequence: TGTGCCAGCAGCTTAGGAGGAACCTATGGCTACACCTTC. The full variable domain, completed using reference TRBV7-8 and TRBJ1-2, is GAGVSQSPRYKVAKRGQDVALRCDPISGHVSLFWYQQALGQGPEFLTYFQNEAQLDKSGLPSDRFFAERPEGSVSTLKIQRTQQEDSAVYLCASSLGGTYGYTFGSGTRLTVV.

This clone was counted a single time. The rearrangement links TRBV7-3 to TRBJ2-1, with TRBD2 as a possible D gene (5 bases). V lost 3 bases, J lost 5 bases, and 11 bases lay in between. CDR1 is SGHTA, CDR2 FQGTGA, per germline. CDR3 length: 14 residues. In DNA form, the CDR3 reads TGTGCCAGCAGCTTTGGGCTAGCCGACAATGAGCAGTTCTTC. Its protein is CASSFGLADNEQFF.

The V gene is TRBV7-2, the J gene TRBJ2-7; either TRBD1 or TRBD2 may supply D (5 bases each). V gave up 1 base and J gave up 3 bases, with 13 bases separating them. Per germline, CDR1 SGHTA and CDR2 FQGNSA. The CDR3 has 15 residues. The CDR3 spells CASSLEGTPYYEQYF. The CDR3 nucleotides read TGTGCCAGCAGCTTAGAAGGGACCCCCTACTACGAGCAGTACTTC.

The V call is TRBV30, the J call TRBJ1-1; 7 bases align to TRBD1. The CDR3 consists of 13 residues. V shed 4 bases, J shed 6 bases, and the junction held 8 bases outside the gene matches. From germline, CDR1 is GTSNPN and CDR2 SVGIG (reference sequence). This chain's CDR3 is CAWNGGGGPEAFF. CDR3 bases: TGTGCCTGGAACGGCGGAGGGGGCCCTGAAGCTTTCTTT.

This clone was recorded a few times. This chain links TRBV7-9 with TRBJ1-2; D possibly corresponds to TRBD1 (6 bases). The V gene lost 5 bases and the J gene lost 8 bases, with 18 bases spanning the gap. The CDR3 loop spans 14 amino acids. The germline CDR1 and CDR2 sequences are SEHNR and FQNEAQ (reference sequence). Written as DNA, the CDR3 is TGTGCCAGCAGCCTACAGGGTCTCGAGCGGGGCTACACCTTC. This gives the protein CASSLQGLERGYTF.

This clone was seen only once. The V and J genes are TRBV6-5 and TRBJ1-2, with D maybe TRBD1 (5 bases). Trimming left V 3 bases short and J 5 bases short, with 13 bases between. This CDR3 is 14 amino acids long. Germline V gene sequence: CDR1 MNHEY, CDR2 SVGAGI. In DNA form, the CDR3 reads TGTGCCAGCAGTTATAGTCAGGGCTTATATGGCTACACCTTC. Residues: CASSYSQGLYGYTF.

This clone has a handful of counts. V usage is TRBV30 and J usage is TRBJ2-1, with a tentative D call TRBD2 (6 bases). V was shortened by 7 bases and J by 5 bases, with 12 bases between the two germline ends. The CDR3 spans 12 residues. Germline V gene sequence: CDR1 GTSNPN, CDR2 SVGIG (reference sequence). The CDR3 reads CALGLRNNEQFF. For the CDR3, the DNA is TGTGCCTTGGGACTCCGGAACAATGAGCAGTTCTTC.

This clone was seen repeatedly, ten times or more. The rearrangement joins TRBV4-3 to TRBJ2-7; a weak D match, TRBD2 (6 bases). V was trimmed by 1 base and J by 5 bases, leaving 15 bases between them. Germline V gene lookup returns CDR1 LGHNA and CDR2 YSLEER. The CDR3 extends over 15 amino acids. For the CDR3, the DNA is TGCGCCAGCAGCCAAGTCGGGACGGGAGTCAACGAGCAGTACTTC. Translated: CASSQVGTGVNEQYF.

In this sample, this clone turned up once. The chain links TRBV15 to TRBJ2-2; D is undetermined. This CDR3 has 15 amino acids. V lost 2 bases and J 2 bases, leaving 9 bases between the germline ends. Looked up from germline, CDR1 is LNHNV and CDR2 is YYDKDF (reference sequence). The CDR3 nucleotides are TGTGCCACCAGCAGACAGAGTTACAACACCGGGGAGCTGTTTTTT. It translates to CATSRQSYNTGELFF.

This clone was detected only a few times. The rearrangement joins TRBV7-2 to TRBJ2-7; 15 bases are shared with TRBD2. This CDR3 is built from 18 residues. Germline V gene sequence: CDR1 SGHTA, CDR2 FQGNSA. V was pared by 3 bases and J by 4 bases, with 10 bases of the junction left unmatched. The CDR3 DNA reads TGTGCCAGCAGCTTCCGCCCCGGGACTAGCGGGAGGCAATACGAGCAGTACTTC. It specifies CASSFRPGTSGRQYEQYF.

CDR3 nucleotides: TGTGCCAGCAGCTTAGTGAACCGGGCCGAGCAGTACTTC. The encoded protein is CASSLVNRAEQYF. The V gene is TRBV7-8, the J gene TRBJ2-7; no reliable D call. The CDR3 has 13 residues. Looked up from germline, CDR1 is SGHVS and CDR2 is FQNEAQ. V was cut by 1 base and J by 6 bases, with 10 bases left in between.

J is TRBJ1-2 and V is TRBV7-7; 9 nucleotides line up with TRBD1. This CDR3 region has 16 residues. Looked up from germline, CDR1 is SSHAT and CDR2 is FNYEAQ (reference sequence). V trimming: 4 bases; J trimming: 6 bases; junction bases outside the gene matches: 12. Here the CDR3 reads CASSSLRTGEVDGYTF. DNA of the CDR3: TGTGCCAGCAGCTCGTTAAGGACAGGGGAGGTAGATGGCTACACCTTC.

CDR3 loop: CASSQGTGMLANEKLFF. CDR3 DNA sequence: TGCGCCAGCAGCCAGGGAACAGGGATGTTAGCTAATGAAAAACTGTTTTTT. The chain recombines TRBV4-3 with TRBJ1-4; D might be TRBD1 (6 bases). The CDR3 loop spans 17 amino acids. CDR1 and CDR2 from the germline V gene are LGHNA and YSLEER. Trimming left V 3 bases short and J 3 bases short, with 17 bases between.

This rearrangement joins TRBV5-1 to TRBJ2-3; unclear D gene. Germline CDR1 reads SGHRS; CDR2 reads YFSETQ. The V and J ends lost 3 bases and 1 base respectively, with 9 bases between them. The CDR3 loop spans 14 amino acids. The CDR3 nucleotides are TGCGCCAGCAGCTCCAGCGACGGCACAGATACGCAGTATTTT. Translated, it gives CASSSSDGTDTQYF.

This clone was found many times. The chain links TRBV7-8 to TRBJ1-5; 7 bases are a match to TRBD1. CDR3 length equals 17 residues. J lost 1 base, V lost 4 bases, and 10 bases had no gene match. Germline-derived CDR1 and CDR2 are SGHVS and FQNEAQ. The chain's CDR3 is CASSYQTGTVSNQPQHF. The CDR3 DNA reads as TGTGCCAGCAGCTATCAAACCGGGACAGTAAGCAATCAGCCCCAGCATTTT.

This sequence joins TRBV2 and TRBJ2-7, with D maybe TRBD1 (6 bases). With 6 bases removed from V and 0 bases from J, the gap between germline ends came to 12 bases. The germline V gene has CDR1 SNHLY and CDR2 FYNNEI. This CDR3 spans 14 amino acids. The CDR3 protein is CASRPMTGSYEQYF. For the CDR3, the DNA is TGTGCCAGCAGACCAATGACAGGCTCCTACGAGCAGTACTTC.

This rearrangement joins TRBV29-1 to TRBJ2-7; 9 bases align to TRBD1. This CDR3 has 14 amino acids. The germline gives CDR1 SQVTM, CDR2 ANQGSEA. The junction had 8 bases not matched to a gene; V was cut back by 6 bases and J by 2 bases. The CDR3 nucleotides read TGCAGCGTCCAAGGGGGGACAGGGACCTACGAGCAGTACTTC. It encodes CSVQGGTGTYEQYF.

CDR3 nucleotides: TGTGCCAGCTCACCCGTTCCTTTTGGGAGTGCTTCTGGAAACACCATATATTTT. Protein: CASSPVPFGSASGNTIYF. V is TRBV18 and J is TRBJ1-3; D is undetermined. V was shortened by 3 bases and J by 1 base, with 19 bases between the two germline ends. The CDR3 runs to 18 residues. Germline V gives CDR1 KGHSH, CDR2 LQKENI. The full variable domain, completed using reference TRBV18 and TRBJ1-3, is NAGVMQNPRHLVRRRGQEARLRCSPMKGHSHVYWYRQLPEEGLKFMVYLQKENIIDESGMPKERFSAEFPKEGPSILRIQQVVRGDSAAYFCASSPVPFGSASGNTIYFGEGSWLTVV.

The CDR3 sequence is CASSPRPRTRGNTQYF. The CDR3, as DNA: TGTGCCAGCAGCCCCCGCCCTAGGACAAGAGGCAATACGCAGTATTTT. The chain has TRBV14 and TRBJ2-3; perhaps TRBD1 as D (5 bases). Per the germline V gene, CDR1 is SGHDN and CDR2 is FVKESK. The V and J ends lost 4 bases and 7 bases respectively, with 21 bases between them. The CDR3 extends over 16 amino acids. The full variable domain, in which reference TRBV14 and TRBJ2-3 provide the parts outside the CDR3, is EAGVTQFPSHSVIEKGQTVTLRCDPISGHDNLYWYRRVMGKEIKFLLHFVKESKQDESGMPNNRFLAERTGGTYSTLKVQPAELEDSGVYFCASSPRPRTRGNTQYFGPGTRLTVL.

The rearrangement joins TRBV20-1 to TRBJ2-1; D gene unclear. CDR1 DFQATT and CDR2 SNEGSKA come from the germline V gene (reference sequence). The CDR3 contains 11 residues. Trimming cost V 4 bases and J 2 bases, with 3 bases left between them. The CDR3: CSATTYNEQFF. The CDR3 nucleotides are TGCAGTGCTACGACCTACAATGAGCAGTTCTTC.

The count of this clone is one. V gene TRBV15 combines with J gene TRBJ1-4, with TRBD1 identical over 8 bases. CDR3 size: 16 residues. Trimming took 0 bases from V and 6 from J; bases not matched to a gene: 6. Germline V gene sequence: CDR1 LNHNV, CDR2 YYDKDF (reference sequence). For the CDR3, the DNA is TGTGCCACCAGCAGAGACCCGGACAGGGATTATGAAAAACTGTTTTTT. Translation: CATSRDPDRDYEKLFF.

This sequence joins TRBV4-3 and TRBJ1-2, with a possible D match to TRBD1 (5 bases). The CDR3 extends over 18 amino acids. The germline V and J ends were trimmed by 0 bases and 0 bases, with 17 bases remaining between them. Per germline, CDR1 LGHNA and CDR2 YSLEER. CDR3 in DNA: TGCGCCAGCAGCCAAGAAAGTCTTAGGGGCAGGGCTAACTATGGCTACACCTTC. Its protein is CASSQESLRGRANYGYTF.

This clone has just a few counts. V is TRBV30 and J is TRBJ2-7; D not resolved. Per germline, CDR1 GTSNPN and CDR2 SVGIG (reference sequence). The CDR3 sequence is 14 residues long. V was cut by 3 bases and J by 0 bases, with 12 bases left in between. The CDR3 nucleotides read TGTGCCTGGAGCCCCTTCCCAAGCTCCTACGAGCAGTACTTC. This translates into CAWSPFPSSYEQYF.

The chain uses TRBV9 and TRBJ2-1; TRBD2 matches 12 bases. CDR1 and CDR2 (germline): SGDLS, YYNGEE. V lost 4 bases and J lost 11; bases outside the gene matches: 7. This CDR3 has 14 amino acids. CDR3 residues: CASSPWTSGKQQFF. The DNA of the CDR3 is TGTGCCAGCAGCCCTTGGACTAGCGGGAAACAGCAGTTCTTC.

The chain joins TRBV5-4 to TRBJ2-3, with 7 bases aligning to TRBD1. The J segment lost 2 bases and the V segment lost 4 bases, leaving 4 bases of the junction unmatched. The germline V gene encodes CDR1 SGHNT and CDR2 YYREEE (reference sequence). This CDR3 contains 14 residues. In nucleotides, the CDR3 is TGTGCCAGCAGCCCGGGACAGTACACAGATACGCAGTATTTT. This translates into CASSPGQYTDTQYF. Full variable domain (rest looked up from reference TRBV5-4 and TRBJ2-3): ETGVTQSPTHLIKTRGQQVTLRCSSQSGHNTVSWYQQALGQGPQFIFQYYREEENGRGNFPPRFSGLQFPNYSSELNVNALELDDSALYLCASSPGQYTDTQYFGPGTRLTVL.